This T cell receptor beta chain is from a study of CXCR3-negative and CXCR3-positive naive CD8 T cells. For the study at large: Around 130 million TRB reads were obtained overall (about 1.5 +/- 0.3 million per library). General study findings and limits: CXCR3-positive naive cells had more hydrophobic TRB CDR3s than CXCR3-negative naive cells. Comparably high diversity marked both naive subsets, whereas memory CD8+ cells had much lower diversity.

CDR3 length equals 13 residues. Per germline, CDR1 SNHLY and CDR2 FYNNEI. TRB cDNA libraries were made by UMI-labeled 5' RACE. TCRdb reanalyzed the 5' RACE reads and collapses them to one entry per CDR3 protein, without DNA. The listing records some 130,000 distinct CDR3 sequences. Naive CD8+ T cells had a CD45RO-CCR7+CD27+CD95- phenotype. Comment on this clonotype: Its antigen is unknown.

The sequence was obtained from a human donor in good health. Some clones in this sample may be carry-over from other donors' samples. J is TRBJ2-3 and V is TRBV2. The sample comprised naive CXCR3+ CD8+ T cells from blood. The sample's subset: CD45RO-CCR7+CD27+CD95- naive CD8+ T cells expressing CXCR3 (TNR3+). The CDR3 reads CASSDLSTDTQYF.